A selection of T cell receptor beta chains follows, all from one sample in a study of T cell changes during pregnancy in multiple sclerosis. Produced via immunoSEQ multiplex PCR; TCRdb's table is partial and in-frame only. The sample yields 45,000 to 65,000 clones, 90% to 95% seen once. This material consisted of CD8+ T cells from peripheral blood mononuclear cells, taken in the third trimester of pregnancy. The receptors come from a female donor with multiple sclerosis, enrolled in a pregnancy study. Each CDR3 is given with its conserved first and last residue. Each record gives: CDR3 length, D gene, J gene, V gene, clone size, CDR3 DNA, CDR3 protein. The D gene is left open where the match is weak. Rows give clone size only sometimes, using once, few, many, or a class for an expanded clone.

len: 15; d_gene: .; j_gene: TRBJ2-7; v_gene: TRBV9; abundance: .; CDR3nt: TGTGCCAGCAGCGTAGCTGTTAGCGCGACCTACGAGCAGTACTTC; CDR3aa: CASSVAVSATYEQYF
len: 17; d_gene: TRBD1; j_gene: TRBJ2-7; v_gene: TRBV29-1; abundance: .; CDR3nt: TGCAGCGCCCACCACCGATACGGAACAGGGGGTGACTACGAGCAGTACTTC; CDR3aa: CSAHHRYGTGGDYEQYF
len: 13; d_gene: .; j_gene: TRBJ2-1; v_gene: TRBV30; abundance: .; CDR3nt: TGTGCCTGGAATCTAGCGAGCTACAATGAGCAGTTCTTC; CDR3aa: CAWNLASYNEQFF
len: 14; d_gene: TRBD1; j_gene: TRBJ2-7; v_gene: TRBV7-9; abundance: .; CDR3nt: TGTGCCAGCAGCTTAAGGGACAGGGGCTACGAGCAGTACTTC; CDR3aa: CASSLRDRGYEQYF
len: 17; d_gene: TRBD1; j_gene: TRBJ2-5; v_gene: TRBV6-1; abundance: .; CDR3nt: TGTGCCAGCAGTGAGGGGACAGGGGCCGCTGGGGGGTTGACCCAGTACTTC; CDR3aa: CASSEGTGAAGGLTQYF
len: 13; d_gene: TRBD1; j_gene: TRBJ1-1; v_gene: TRBV11-2; abundance: .; CDR3nt: TGTGCCAGCAGCTTGACAGGGGGCACTGAAGCTTTCTTT; CDR3aa: CASSLTGGTEAFF
len: 15; d_gene: .; j_gene: TRBJ2-3; v_gene: TRBV7-9; abundance: .; CDR3nt: TGTGCCAGCAGCCGAACGGAGGGAGGCACAGATACGCAGTATTTT; CDR3aa: CASSRTEGGTDTQYF
len: 15; d_gene: TRBD2; j_gene: TRBJ2-7; v_gene: TRBV15; abundance: .; CDR3nt: TGTGCCACCGCAATTAGCGGGATACACTCCTACGAGCAGTACTTC; CDR3aa: CATAISGIHSYEQYF
len: 14; d_gene: .; j_gene: TRBJ2-7; v_gene: TRBV5-1; abundance: .; CDR3nt: TGCGCCAGCAGCTTAGAACTCATGAACTACGAGCAGTACTTC; CDR3aa: CASSLELMNYEQYF
len: 15; d_gene: TRBD1; j_gene: TRBJ1-2; v_gene: TRBV6-5; abundance: .; CDR3nt: TGTGCCAGCAGTTACGGACAGGCCACTCTATATGGCTACACCTTC; CDR3aa: CASSYGQATLYGYTF
len: 15; d_gene: TRBD1; j_gene: TRBJ1-1; v_gene: TRBV5-1; abundance: once; CDR3nt: TGCGCCAGCAGCACCGGGACAGATGCGAACACTGAAGCTTTCTTT; CDR3aa: CASSTGTDANTEAFF
len: 14; d_gene: .; j_gene: TRBJ1-2; v_gene: TRBV6-1; abundance: once; CDR3nt: TGTGCCAGCAGAGAAGGCGGCCCTGGCTATGGCTACACCTTC; CDR3aa: CASREGGPGYGYTF
len: 14; d_gene: TRBD1; j_gene: TRBJ1-1; v_gene: TRBV5-5; abundance: .; CDR3nt: TGTGCCAGCAGCTTGGGCAGGGGGAACGCTGAAGCTTTCTTT; CDR3aa: CASSLGRGNAEAFF
len: 14; d_gene: TRBD2; j_gene: TRBJ2-3; v_gene: TRBV9; abundance: .; CDR3nt: TGTGCCAGCAGCCCGGGGACTAGCGGGGATACGCAGTATTTT; CDR3aa: CASSPGTSGDTQYF
len: 14; d_gene: .; j_gene: TRBJ2-7; v_gene: TRBV30; abundance: .; CDR3nt: TGTGCCTGGAGTGGGTGGGAGGTTGCCTACGAGCAGTACTTC; CDR3aa: CAWSGWEVAYEQYF
len: 15; d_gene: TRBD2; j_gene: TRBJ2-1; v_gene: TRBV6-1; abundance: .; CDR3nt: TGTGCCAGCTCGGGACTAGCGGGAGGAGGCAATGAGCAGTTCTTC; CDR3aa: CASSGLAGGGNEQFF
len: 16; d_gene: .; j_gene: TRBJ2-7; v_gene: TRBV7-9; abundance: .; CDR3nt: TGTGCCAGCAGCTTAGCGCCGGGCAGGGGCAGCTACGAGCAGTACTTC; CDR3aa: CASSLAPGRGSYEQYF
len: 17; d_gene: TRBD2; j_gene: TRBJ2-7; v_gene: TRBV28; abundance: .; CDR3nt: TGTGCCAGCAGTTCCCCGGACCGGACTAGCGGTCCCTACGAGCAGTACTTC; CDR3aa: CASSSPDRTSGPYEQYF
len: 14; d_gene: TRBD1; j_gene: TRBJ2-1; v_gene: TRBV19; abundance: .; CDR3nt: TGTGCCAGTTCCCGGGACAGCTCCTACAATGAGCAGTTCTTC; CDR3aa: CASSRDSSYNEQFF
len: 14; d_gene: .; j_gene: TRBJ1-2; v_gene: TRBV7-2; abundance: .; CDR3nt: TGTGCCAGCAGCTTAGAATGGTCAGGGGAGGGCTACACCTTC; CDR3aa: CASSLEWSGEGYTF
len: 17; d_gene: TRBD1; j_gene: TRBJ1-1; v_gene: TRBV13; abundance: .; CDR3nt: TGTGCCAGCAGGCCTAACAGGGGCCTGGGGGGGAACACTGAAGCTTTCTTT; CDR3aa: CASRPNRGLGGNTEAFF
len: 15; d_gene: .; j_gene: TRBJ2-7; v_gene: TRBV27; abundance: .; CDR3nt: TGTGCCAGCAGTTTAAGGGGGGGCGTCTCCTACGAGCAGTACTTC; CDR3aa: CASSLRGGVSYEQYF